This is a list of T cell receptor beta chains from one sample in a study of CD8+ T cells in alopecia areata. Data came from immunoSEQ multiplex PCR; TCRdb stores just in-frame clones and leaves some out. Here the sample spans some 170,000 clones, roughly 63% being singletons. The sequencing used CD4+ T cells sorted from blood, collected at week 0. All receptors come from a human donor with alopecia areata. The CDR3 runs from the conserved cysteine through the conserved F or W. The D gene is left open where the match is weak.

J,V,D,CDR3
TRBJ1-2,TRBV7-2,.,CASSLADGGDYGYTF
TRBJ2-7,TRBV7-9,TRBD2,CASSPPGLAVYEQYF
TRBJ2-1,TRBV4-1,.,CASSQDPGFSSYNEQFF
TRBJ2-5,TRBV9,TRBD2,CASSVVSGGIWETQYF
TRBJ1-5,TRBV29-1,.,CSVGGTLGNQPQHF
TRBJ1-1,TRBV30,TRBD1,CAWSPGTGDYTEAFF
TRBJ1-6,TRBV7-2,TRBD1,CASSTDRGLYSPLHF
TRBJ1-2,TRBV6-5,.,CASKWGYGYTF
TRBJ2-7,TRBV5-1,TRBD2,CASSPGGDYEQYF
TRBJ1-6,TRBV5-1,TRBD1,CASSSDRGTALHF
TRBJ2-6,TRBV4-3,.,CASSQDPGGFGANVLTF
TRBJ2-3,TRBV5-1,TRBD2,CASSLQRGGRDTQYF
TRBJ1-5,TRBV7-2,.,CASSGGDQPQHF
TRBJ2-3,TRBV18,.,CASSPGGNTDTQYF
TRBJ2-3,TRBV9,.,CASSVETAMTDTQYF
TRBJ2-1,TRBV27,.,CASSLFGNSFF
TRBJ1-6,TRBV7-2,.,CASSLGPPLHF
TRBJ1-6,TRBV25-1,.,CASRRTYNSPLHF
TRBJ2-7,TRBV29-1,TRBD2,CSVTSGLGYEQYF
TRBJ1-1,TRBV29-1,.,CSVEGVTEAFF
TRBJ2-7,TRBV7-2,.,CASSLDLPYEQYF
TRBJ2-3,TRBV11-3,.,CASSLAGTDTQYF
TRBJ2-3,TRBV15,.,CATSTPLAQTTDTQYF
TRBJ2-1,TRBV29-1,TRBD2,CSAPGLAGLYNEQFF
TRBJ2-7,TRBV27,TRBD1,CASKEAPGQGTHEQYF
TRBJ2-3,TRBV5-6,.,CASSSGPPSADTQYF
TRBJ1-3,TRBV12-5,.,CASGFEGPWDTIYF
TRBJ2-5,TRBV2,.,CASSEAVETQYF
TRBJ2-3,TRBV4-3,.,CASSQEPGGTDTQYF
TRBJ1-2,TRBV30,.,CAWSNSNYGYTF
TRBJ2-5,TRBV15,.,CATSSTRDVQETQYF
TRBJ2-1,TRBV2,.,CASKYNEQFF
TRBJ2-1,TRBV6-5,TRBD2,CASSAGTRVHEQFF
TRBJ1-1,TRBV6-4,.,CASCPNGGCTEAFF
TRBJ2-7,TRBV2,.,CASSELTATLAEQYF
TRBJ2-1,TRBV11-2,.,CASGGQNNEQFF
TRBJ2-5,TRBV29-1,.,CSVVSQGTSWLETQYF
TRBJ2-2,TRBV4-1,TRBD2,CASSQWGLAGGSTGELFF
TRBJ2-7,TRBV30,.,CAWAGTYYEQYF
TRBJ1-6,TRBV25-1,.,CASSESRQGNSPLHF
TRBJ2-3,TRBV2,.,CASSALDTQYF
TRBJ2-5,TRBV29-1,.,CSALGQIQETQYF
TRBJ1-5,TRBV30,TRBD1,CAWSVPGWTGTGDQPQHF
TRBJ1-5,TRBV30,TRBD1,CAWNRGQNQPQHF
TRBJ1-1,TRBV9,.,CASSVDTYTEAFF
TRBJ2-3,TRBV29-1,TRBD2,CSVLRLATTDTQYF